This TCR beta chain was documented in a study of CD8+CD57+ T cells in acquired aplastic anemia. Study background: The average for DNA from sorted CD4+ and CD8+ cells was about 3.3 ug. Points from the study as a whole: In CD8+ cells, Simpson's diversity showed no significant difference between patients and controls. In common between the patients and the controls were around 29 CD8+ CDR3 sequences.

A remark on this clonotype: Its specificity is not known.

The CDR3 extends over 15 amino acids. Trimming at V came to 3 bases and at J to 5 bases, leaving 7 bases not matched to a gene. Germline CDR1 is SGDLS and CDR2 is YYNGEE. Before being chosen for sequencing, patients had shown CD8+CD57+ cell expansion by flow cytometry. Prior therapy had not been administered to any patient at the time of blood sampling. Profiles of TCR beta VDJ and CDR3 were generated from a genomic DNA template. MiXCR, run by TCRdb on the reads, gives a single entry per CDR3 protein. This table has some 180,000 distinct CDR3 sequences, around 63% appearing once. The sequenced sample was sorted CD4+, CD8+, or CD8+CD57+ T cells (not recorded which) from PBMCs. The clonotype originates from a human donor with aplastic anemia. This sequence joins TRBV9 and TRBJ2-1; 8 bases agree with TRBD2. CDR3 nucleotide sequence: TGTGCCAGCAGCGCACGACTAGCGACTCACAATGAGCAGTTCTTC. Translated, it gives CASSARLATHNEQFF.